This TCR beta chain was found in a study of CD8 T cells in Susac syndrome. Random hexamers served to reverse transcribe about 0.5 to 1 ug RNA. TCRdb called the immunoSEQ multiplex PCR reads again in MiXCR, with one record for every CDR3 protein. The repertoire holds around 190,000 distinct CDR3 sequences, with under 95% as singletons. The V end was cut by 2 bases, the J end by 10 bases, with 12 bases between. Per the germline V gene, CDR1 is KGHSH and CDR2 is LQKENI. This CDR3 comprises 13 residues. Sequenced sample: CD4+ T cells from PBMCs. The receptor comes from a human donor with Susac syndrome. This chain links TRBV18 with TRBJ2-1; no definite D call. In nucleotides, the CDR3 is TGTGCCAGCTCACCAGGCCGATCTCCCGAGCAGTTCTTC. It translates to CASSPGRSPEQFF.